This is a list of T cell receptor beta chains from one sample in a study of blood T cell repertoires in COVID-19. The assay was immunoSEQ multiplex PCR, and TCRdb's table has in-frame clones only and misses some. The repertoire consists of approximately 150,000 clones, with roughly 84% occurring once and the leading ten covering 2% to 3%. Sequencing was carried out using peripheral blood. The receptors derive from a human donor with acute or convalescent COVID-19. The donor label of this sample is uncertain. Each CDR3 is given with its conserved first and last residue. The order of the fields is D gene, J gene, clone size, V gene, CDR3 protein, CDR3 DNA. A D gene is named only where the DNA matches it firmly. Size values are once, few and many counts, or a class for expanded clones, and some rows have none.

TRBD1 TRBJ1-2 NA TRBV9 CASSAELGQVLIGYTF TGTGCCAGCAGCGCCGAACTCGGACAGGTACTCATTGGCTACACCTTC
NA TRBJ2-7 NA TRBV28 CASEPHGGSYEQYF TGTGCCAGCGAACCCCACGGAGGGTCCTACGAGCAGTACTTC
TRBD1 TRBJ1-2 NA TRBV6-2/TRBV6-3 CASSKGTGNYGYTF TGTGCCAGCAGCAAAGGGACAGGAAACTATGGCTACACCTTC
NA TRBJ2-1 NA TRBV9 CASSPRDSGSYNEQFF TGTGCCAGCAGCCCCCGGGATAGCGGCTCCTACAATGAGCAGTTCTTC
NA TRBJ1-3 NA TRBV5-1 CASSLAGSGNTIYF TGCGCCAGCAGCTTGGCAGGATCTGGAAACACCATATATTTT
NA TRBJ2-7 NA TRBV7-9 CASSSDPRRPLSYEQYF TGTGCCAGCAGCTCCGACCCCAGGAGGCCGCTATCCTACGAGCAGTACTTC
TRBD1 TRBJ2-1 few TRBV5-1 CASSPSGGTGLYNEQFF TGCGCCAGCAGCCCGTCGGGTGGGACAGGGTTGTACAATGAGCAGTTCTTC
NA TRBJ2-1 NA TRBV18 CASSPGLPGAYEQFF TGTGCCAGCTCACCGGGACTACCAGGGGCCTATGAGCAGTTCTTC
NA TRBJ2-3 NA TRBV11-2 CASSLERLDPDTQYF TGTGCCAGCAGCTTAGAGAGGCTAGACCCAGATACGCAGTATTTT
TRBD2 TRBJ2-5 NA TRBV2 CASSLAGGQTQYF TGTGCCAGCAGTCTAGCGGGGGGCCAGACCCAGTACTTC
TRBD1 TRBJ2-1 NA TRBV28 CASKEGTGDPYNEQFF TGTGCCTCCAAGGAGGGGACAGGGGACCCCTACAATGAGCAGTTCTTC
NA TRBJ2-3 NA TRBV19 CASSIRFPPEYTDTQYF TGTGCCAGTAGTATTCGCTTTCCCCCGGAGTACACAGATACGCAGTATTTT
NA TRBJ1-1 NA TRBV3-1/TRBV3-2 CASSQDLQGTNTEAFF TGTGCCAGCAGCCAAGATCTGCAGGGCACGAACACTGAAGCTTTCTTT
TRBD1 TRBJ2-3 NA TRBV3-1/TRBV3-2 CASSFRDSLTDTQYF TGTGCCAGCAGCTTCCGGGACAGCCTAACAGATACGCAGTATTTT
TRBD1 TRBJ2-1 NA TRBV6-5 CASRGQGNSYNEQFF TGTGCCAGCAGGGGACAGGGTAACTCCTACAATGAGCAGTTCTTC
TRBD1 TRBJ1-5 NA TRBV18 CASSPRGTDSPQHF TGTGCCAGCTCACCACGAGGGACAGACAGTCCCCAGCATTTT
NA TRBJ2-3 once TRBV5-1 CASSPPGLGADTQYF TGCGCCAGCAGCCCTCCGGGCCTAGGGGCAGATACGCAGTATTTT
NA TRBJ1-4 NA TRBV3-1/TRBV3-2 CASSPPANEKLFF TGTGCCAGCAGCCCCCCGGCTAATGAAAAACTGTTTTTT
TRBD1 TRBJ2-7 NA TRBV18 CASSPNRDSKYEQYF TGTGCCAGCTCACCAAATCGGGACAGTAAGTACGAGCAGTACTTC
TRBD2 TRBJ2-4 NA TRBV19 CASSIAGLAGAKNIQYF TGTGCCAGTAGTATAGCGGGACTAGCGGGAGCCAAAAACATTCAGTACTTC
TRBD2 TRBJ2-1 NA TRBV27 CASSPSQTSVGEQFF TGTGCCAGCAGTCCATCCCAGACTAGCGTCGGTGAGCAGTTCTTC
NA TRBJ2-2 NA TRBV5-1 CASSLQGPGPTGELFF TGCGCCAGCAGCTTGCAGGGGCCGGGGCCCACCGGGGAGCTGTTTTTT
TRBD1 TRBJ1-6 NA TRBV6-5 CASTRGQGRDSPLHF TGTGCCAGCACCAGGGGACAGGGGCGTGATTCACCCCTCCACTTT
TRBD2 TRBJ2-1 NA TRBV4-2 CASSRGTSGGAGGEQFF TGTGCCAGCAGCCGTGGGACTAGCGGGGGGGCCGGGGGCGAGCAGTTCTTC
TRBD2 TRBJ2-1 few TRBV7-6 CASSFTAVSGGFSYNEQFF TGTGCCAGCAGCTTTACTGCCGTCAGCGGGGGGTTCTCCTACAATGAGCAGTTCTTC
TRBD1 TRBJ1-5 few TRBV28 CASSSRGGGSQPQHF TGTGCCAGCAGTTCCCGTGGAGGGGGCAGTCAGCCCCAGCATTTT
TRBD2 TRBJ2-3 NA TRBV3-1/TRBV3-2 CASSHISGGSSSTDTQYF TGTGCCAGCAGTCACATAAGCGGCGGGAGTTCAAGCACAGATACGCAGTATTTT
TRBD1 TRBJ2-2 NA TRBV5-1 CASSLDRGDTGELFF TGCGCCAGCAGCTTGGACAGGGGGGACACCGGGGAGCTGTTTTTT
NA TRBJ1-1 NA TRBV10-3 CAISATPSAEAFF TGTGCCATCAGTGCGACCCCAAGCGCTGAAGCTTTCTTT
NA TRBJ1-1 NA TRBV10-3 CAISDLGGAPEAFF TGTGCCATCAGTGACCTGGGGGGGGCCCCTGAAGCTTTCTTT
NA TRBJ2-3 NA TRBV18 CASSPHSDLNTDTQYF TGTGCCAGCTCACCACATTCAGACTTAAACACAGATACGCAGTATTTT
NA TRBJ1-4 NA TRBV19 CASSRSGSATNEKLFF TGTGCCAGTTCTCGGAGCGGATCGGCAACTAATGAAAAACTGTTTTTT
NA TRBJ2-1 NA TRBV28 CASSSGGYNEQFF TGTGCCAGCAGTTCAGGAGGCTACAATGAGCAGTTCTTC
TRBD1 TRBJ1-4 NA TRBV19 CASRLRDRENEKLFF TGTGCCAGTAGGCTTAGGGACAGAGAAAATGAAAAACTGTTTTTT
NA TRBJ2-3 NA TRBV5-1 CASSGTGTTDTQYF TGCGCCAGCAGCGGTACAGGGACCACAGATACGCAGTATTTT
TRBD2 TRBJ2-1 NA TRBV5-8 CATGGERGHNEQFF TGTGCCACCGGGGGGGAGAGAGGTCACAATGAGCAGTTCTTC
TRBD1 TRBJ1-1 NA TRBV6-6 CASSGDRGLSAFF TGTGCCAGCAGCGGCGACAGGGGGCTTTCTGCTTTCTTT
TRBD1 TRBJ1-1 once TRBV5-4 CASSFGQGRREAFF TGTGCCAGCAGCTTTGGACAGGGGAGGCGGGAAGCTTTCTTT
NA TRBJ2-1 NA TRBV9 CASSLQVYNEQFF TGTGCCAGCAGCCTACAGGTCTACAATGAGCAGTTCTTC
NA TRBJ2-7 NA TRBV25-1 CASSDPRGGTEQYF TGTGCCAGCAGTGACCCCAGGGGAGGGACCGAGCAGTACTTC
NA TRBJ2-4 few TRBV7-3 CASSSHQGQGIQYF TGTGCCAGCAGCTCTCACCAGGGGCAGGGGATTCAGTACTTC
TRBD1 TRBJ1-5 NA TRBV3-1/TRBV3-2 CASSFSGTGDQPQHF TGTGCCAGCAGCTTCTCCGGGACAGGGGATCAGCCCCAGCATTTT
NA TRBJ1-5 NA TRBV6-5 CASSLTDFNQPQHF TGTGCCAGCAGCCTGACAGACTTCAATCAGCCCCAGCATTTT
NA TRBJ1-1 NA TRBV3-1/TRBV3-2 CASNLHGGEAFF TGTGCCAGCAACCTTCACGGGGGTGAAGCTTTCTTT
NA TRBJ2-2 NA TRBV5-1 CASSSTSGHLNTGELFF TGCGCCAGCAGCTCAACCTCGGGACACCTGAACACCGGGGAGCTGTTTTTT
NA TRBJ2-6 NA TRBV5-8 CASSHDTPGANVLTF TGTGCCAGCAGCCACGACACGCCTGGGGCCAACGTCCTGACTTTC
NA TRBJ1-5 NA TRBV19 CASSRQVSNQPQHF TGTGCCAGTAGTAGGCAGGTTAGCAATCAGCCCCAGCATTTT
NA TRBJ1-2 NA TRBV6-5 CASGQYGYGYTF TGTGCCAGCGGACAGTACGGCTATGGCTACACCTTC
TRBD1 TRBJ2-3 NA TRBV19 CASSNRGPRTDTQYF TGTGCCAGTAGTAACAGGGGGCCTCGGACAGATACGCAGTATTTT
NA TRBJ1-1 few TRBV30 CAWSKDSYTEAFF TGTGCCTGGAGCAAGGACAGTTACACTGAAGCTTTCTTT